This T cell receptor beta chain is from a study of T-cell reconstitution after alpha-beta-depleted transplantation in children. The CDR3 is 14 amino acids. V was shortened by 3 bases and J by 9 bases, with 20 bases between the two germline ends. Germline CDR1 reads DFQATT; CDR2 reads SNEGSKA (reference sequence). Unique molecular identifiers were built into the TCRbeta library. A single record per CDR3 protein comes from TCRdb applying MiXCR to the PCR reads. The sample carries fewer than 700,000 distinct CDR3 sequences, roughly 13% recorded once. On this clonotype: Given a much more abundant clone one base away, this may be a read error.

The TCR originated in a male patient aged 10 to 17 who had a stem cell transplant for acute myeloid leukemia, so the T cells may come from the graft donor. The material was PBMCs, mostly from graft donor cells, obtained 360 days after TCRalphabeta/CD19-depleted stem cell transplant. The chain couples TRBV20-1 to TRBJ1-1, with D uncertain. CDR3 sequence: CSASSWALETKAFF. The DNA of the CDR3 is TGCAGTGCTAGTAGTTGGGCGCTTGAGACTAAAGCTTTCTTT.